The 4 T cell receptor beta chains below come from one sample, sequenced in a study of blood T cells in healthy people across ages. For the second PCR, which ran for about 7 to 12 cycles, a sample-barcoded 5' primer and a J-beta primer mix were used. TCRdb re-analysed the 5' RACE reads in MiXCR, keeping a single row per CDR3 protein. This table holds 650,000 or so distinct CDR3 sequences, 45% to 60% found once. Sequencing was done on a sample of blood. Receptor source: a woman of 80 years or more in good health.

The CDR3 coding sequence is TGTGCCAGCAGTGTAGGTCCCTACGGTGGCTACACCTTC. It codes for CASSVGPYGGYTF. This chain joins TRBV28 and TRBJ1-2; unclear D gene. CDR3 length equals 13 residues. Germline V gene lookup returns CDR1 MDHEN and CDR2 SYDVKM. Trimming shortened V by 5 bases and J by 7 bases, and 14 bases separated the two germline ends.

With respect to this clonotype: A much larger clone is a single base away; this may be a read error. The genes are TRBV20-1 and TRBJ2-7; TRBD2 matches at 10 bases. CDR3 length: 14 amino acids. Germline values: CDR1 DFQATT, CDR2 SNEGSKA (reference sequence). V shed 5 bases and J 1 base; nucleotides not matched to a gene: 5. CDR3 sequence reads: CSAASGGTSYEQYF. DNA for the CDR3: TGCAGTGCTGCTAGCGGGGGAACGTCCTACGAGCAGTACTTC.

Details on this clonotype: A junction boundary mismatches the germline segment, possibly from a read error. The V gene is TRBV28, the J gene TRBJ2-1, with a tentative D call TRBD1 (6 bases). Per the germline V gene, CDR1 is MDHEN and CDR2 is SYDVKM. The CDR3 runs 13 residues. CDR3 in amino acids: CARSLGQYNEQFF. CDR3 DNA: TGTGCCCGCAGTTTAGGACAGTACAATGAGCAGTTCTTC.

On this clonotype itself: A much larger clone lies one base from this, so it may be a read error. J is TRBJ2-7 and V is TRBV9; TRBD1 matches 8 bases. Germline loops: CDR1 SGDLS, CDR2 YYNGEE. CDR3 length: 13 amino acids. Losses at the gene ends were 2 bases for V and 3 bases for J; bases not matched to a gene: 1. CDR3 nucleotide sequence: TGTGCCAGCAGCGTTACAGGGGGCTACGAGCAGTACTTC. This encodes CASSVTGGYEQYF.